Listed below are T cell receptor beta chains from one sample, sequenced in a study of beta chain features in type 1 diabetes. Method: immunoSEQ multiplex PCR; TCRdb's copy keeps in-frame clones and lacks some. Of around 140,000 clones listed, more than 9% were seen once; the top ten hold under 1.5%. The material sequenced was naive CD4+ T cells from blood. The receptors were gathered from a man between 18 and 35 years old in good health. Both conserved end residues are part of each CDR3. D genes are given only for firm matches. Some rows mark clone size as missing; the rest say once, few, many or name a class of expanded clone.

>TRBD2|TRBJ2-5|TRBV7-9|few
CASSGGGIAGGRETQYF
TGTGCCAGCTCCGGAGGCGGAATAGCGGGGGGGCGGGAGACCCAGTACTTC
>NA|TRBJ1-2|TRBV18|few
CASSPGQGHYGYTF
TGTGCCAGCTCACCAGGGCAGGGGCACTATGGCTACACCTTC
>TRBD1|TRBJ2-5|TRBV18|NA
CASSAQGAETQYF
TGTGCCAGCTCAGCACAGGGGGCAGAGACCCAGTACTTC
>TRBD2|TRBJ2-5|TRBV7-9|many
CASSLGLAEETQYF
TGTGCCAGCAGCTTAGGCCTAGCGGAAGAGACCCAGTACTTC
>NA|TRBJ2-7|TRBV4-3|few
CASSQDGAGEEQYF
TGCGCCAGCAGCCAAGATGGCGCAGGGGAAGAGCAGTACTTC
>NA|TRBJ1-6|TRBV25-1|NA
CASRTSGRNSPLHF
TGTGCCAGCAGGACAAGCGGGCGTAATTCACCCCTCCACTTT
>NA|TRBJ2-7|TRBV4-3|many
CASSTGVGRSYEQYF
TGCGCCAGCAGCACCGGGGTAGGACGCTCCTACGAGCAGTACTTC
>NA|TRBJ2-7|TRBV6-6|NA
CASSYPARATVEQYF
TGTGCCAGCAGTTACCCGGCCAGGGCGACGGTCGAGCAGTACTTC
>TRBD1|TRBJ2-7|TRBV29-1|many
CSALGGQGSDEQYF
TGCAGCGCCTTGGGGGGACAGGGATCCGACGAGCAGTACTTC
>NA|TRBJ2-5|TRBV15|few
CATSIPGPETQYF
TGTGCCACCAGCATACCAGGTCCGGAGACCCAGTACTTC
>TRBD1|TRBJ2-3|TRBV14|few
CASSQIDRGVDTQYF
TGTGCCAGCAGCCAAATCGACAGGGGGGTGGATACGCAGTATTTT
>TRBD1|TRBJ2-2|TRBV7-2|few
CASSLAGGVDGELFF
TGTGCCAGCAGCTTAGCAGGGGGCGTTGACGGGGAGCTGTTTTTT
>NA|TRBJ1-2|TRBV7-2|few
CASSSGQHLYGYTF
TGTGCCAGCAGCTCGGGACAACACCTCTATGGCTACACCTTC
>TRBD2|TRBJ2-1|TRBV5-1|few
CASSPGTSGGIDEQFF
TGCGCCAGCAGCCCGGGGACTAGCGGGGGTATCGATGAGCAGTTCTTC
>TRBD2|TRBJ2-1|TRBV5-1|NA
CASSVMLAGGFNNEQFF
TGCGCCAGCAGCGTAATGCTAGCGGGGGGTTTCAACAATGAGCAGTTCTTC
>NA|TRBJ2-1|TRBV19|NA
CASSPQGTGIGNEQFF
TGTGCCAGTAGCCCTCAGGGGACCGGGATTGGCAATGAGCAGTTCTTC
>NA|TRBJ2-5|TRBV30|few
CAWSVRLAGETQYF
TGTGCCTGGAGTGTACGGCTAGCAGGAGAGACCCAGTACTTC
>TRBD1|TRBJ2-5|TRBV7-8|NA
CASSLDRVFETQYF
TGTGCCAGCAGCCTAGACAGGGTATTCGAGACCCAGTACTTC
>TRBD1|TRBJ1-2|TRBV6-6|NA
CASNTRTGTDYGYTF
TGTGCCAGCAATACTCGGACAGGGACGGACTATGGCTACACCTTC
>TRBD1|TRBJ1-5|TRBV29-1|NA
CSASTGAGGQPQHF
TGCAGCGCTTCGACAGGGGCAGGGGGTCAGCCCCAGCATTTT
>TRBD1|TRBJ2-6|TRBV5-1|few
CASSKGQGAKMPGANVLTF
TGCGCCAGCAGCAAGGGACAGGGGGCGAAGATGCCTGGGGCCAACGTCCTGACTTTC
>TRBD1|TRBJ1-1|TRBV6-5|NA
CASSSGQGGTEAFF
TGTGCCAGCAGTTCGGGACAGGGGGGGACTGAAGCTTTCTTT
>NA|TRBJ2-3|TRBV7-9|few
CASSLGTSTDTQYF
TGTGCCAGCAGCCTCGGGACTAGCACAGATACGCAGTATTTT
>TRBD1|TRBJ1-1|TRBV9|NA
CASSHRQGRNTEAFF
TGTGCCAGCAGCCACCGACAGGGAAGAAACACTGAAGCTTTCTTT
>NA|TRBJ2-5|TRBV5-1|NA
CASSKARGSIEETQYF
TGCGCCAGCAGCAAGGCCCGAGGGTCCATCGAAGAGACCCAGTACTTC
>NA|TRBJ2-2|TRBV5-4|many
CASRLGEQAGGELFF
TGTGCCAGCAGATTAGGGGAACAGGCTGGCGGGGAGCTGTTTTTT